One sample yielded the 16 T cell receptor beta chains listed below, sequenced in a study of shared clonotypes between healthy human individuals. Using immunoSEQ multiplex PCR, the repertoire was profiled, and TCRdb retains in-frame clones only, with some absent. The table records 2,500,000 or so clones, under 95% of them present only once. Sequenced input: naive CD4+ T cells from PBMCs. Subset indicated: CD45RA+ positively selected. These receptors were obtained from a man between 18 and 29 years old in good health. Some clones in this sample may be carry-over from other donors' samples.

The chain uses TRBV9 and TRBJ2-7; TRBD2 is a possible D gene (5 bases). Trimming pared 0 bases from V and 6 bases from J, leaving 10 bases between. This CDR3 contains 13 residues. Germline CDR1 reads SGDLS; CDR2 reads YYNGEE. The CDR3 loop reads CASSVVVAGEQYF. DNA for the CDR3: TGTGCCAGCAGCGTAGTAGTCGCGGGCGAGCAGTACTTC.

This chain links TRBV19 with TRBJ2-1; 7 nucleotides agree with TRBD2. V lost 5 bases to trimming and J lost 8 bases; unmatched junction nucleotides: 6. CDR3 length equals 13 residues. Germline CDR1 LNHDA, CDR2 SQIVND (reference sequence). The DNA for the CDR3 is TGTGCCAGTAGTCTACTAGCGAGAGATGAGCAGTTCTTC. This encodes CASSLLARDEQFF. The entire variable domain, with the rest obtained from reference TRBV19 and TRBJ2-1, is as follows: DGGITQSPKYLFRKEGQNVTLSCEQNLNHDAMYWYRQDPGQGLRLIYYSQIVNDFQKGDIAEGYSVSREKKESFPLTVTSAQKNPTAFYLCASSLLARDEQFFGPGTRLTVL.

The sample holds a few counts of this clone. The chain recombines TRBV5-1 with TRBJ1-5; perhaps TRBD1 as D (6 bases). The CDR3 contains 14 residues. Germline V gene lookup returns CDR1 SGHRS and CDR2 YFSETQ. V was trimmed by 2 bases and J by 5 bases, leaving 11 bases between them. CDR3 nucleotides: TGCGCCAGCAGCTTAAGGGCAGGGGATCAGCCCCAGCATTTT. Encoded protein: CASSLRAGDQPQHF.

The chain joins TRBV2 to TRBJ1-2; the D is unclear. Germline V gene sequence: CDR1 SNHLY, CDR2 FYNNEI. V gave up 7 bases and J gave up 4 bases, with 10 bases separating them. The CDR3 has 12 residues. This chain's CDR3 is CASTPEPYGYTF. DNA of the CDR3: TGTGCCAGCACTCCGGAGCCCTATGGCTACACCTTC.

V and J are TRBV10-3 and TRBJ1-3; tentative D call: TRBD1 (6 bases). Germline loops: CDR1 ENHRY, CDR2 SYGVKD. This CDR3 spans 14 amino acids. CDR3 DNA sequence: TGTGCTTCATCAGCGGGGACAACAGGAAACACCATATATTTT. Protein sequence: CASSAGTTGNTIYF.

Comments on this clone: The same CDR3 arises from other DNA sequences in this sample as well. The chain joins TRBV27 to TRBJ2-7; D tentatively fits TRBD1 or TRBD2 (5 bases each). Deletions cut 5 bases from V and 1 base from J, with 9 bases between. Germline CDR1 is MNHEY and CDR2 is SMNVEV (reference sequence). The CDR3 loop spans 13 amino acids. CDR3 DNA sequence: TGTGCCAGCAGTAAGGGGAGTTCCTACGAGCAGTACTTC. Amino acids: CASSKGSSYEQYF.

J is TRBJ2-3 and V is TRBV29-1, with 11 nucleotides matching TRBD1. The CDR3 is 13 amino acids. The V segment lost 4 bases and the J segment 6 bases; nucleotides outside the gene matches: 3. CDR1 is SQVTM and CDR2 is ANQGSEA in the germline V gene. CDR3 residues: CSVGGTGGDTQYF. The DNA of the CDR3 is TGCAGCGTTGGAGGGACAGGGGGGGATACGCAGTATTTT.

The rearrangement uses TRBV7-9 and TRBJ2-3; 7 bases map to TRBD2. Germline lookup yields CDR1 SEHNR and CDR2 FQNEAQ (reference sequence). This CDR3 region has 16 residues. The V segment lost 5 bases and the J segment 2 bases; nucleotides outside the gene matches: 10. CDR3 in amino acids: CASSPVLAGLTDTQYF. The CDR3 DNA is TGTGCCAGCAGCCCTGTGTTAGCGGGCCTCACAGATACGCAGTATTTT. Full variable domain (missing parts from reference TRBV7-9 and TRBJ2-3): DTGVSQNPRHKITKRGQNVTFRCDPISEHNRLYWYRQTLGQGPEFLTYFQNEAQLEKSRLLSDRFSAERPKGSFSTLEIQRTEQGDSAMYLCASSPVLAGLTDTQYFGPGTRLTVL.

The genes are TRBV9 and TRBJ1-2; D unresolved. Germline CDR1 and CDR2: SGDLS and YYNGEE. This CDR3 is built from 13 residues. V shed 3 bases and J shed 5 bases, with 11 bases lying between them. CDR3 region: CASSAEIEYGYTF. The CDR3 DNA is TGTGCCAGCAGCGCGGAAATCGAGTATGGCTACACCTTC.

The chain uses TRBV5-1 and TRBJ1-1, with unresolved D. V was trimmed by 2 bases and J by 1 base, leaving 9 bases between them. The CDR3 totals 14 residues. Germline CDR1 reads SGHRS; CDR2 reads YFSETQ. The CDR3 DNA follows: TGCGCCAGCAGCTTTATAGGTGGGAACACTGAAGCTTTCTTT. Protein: CASSFIGGNTEAFF.

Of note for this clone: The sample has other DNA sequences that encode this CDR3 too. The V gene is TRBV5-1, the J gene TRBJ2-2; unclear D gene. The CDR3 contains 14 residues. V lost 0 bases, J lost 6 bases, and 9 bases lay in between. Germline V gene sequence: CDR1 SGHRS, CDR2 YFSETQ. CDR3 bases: TGCGCCAGCAGCTTGGTCCCCGGACCCGGGGAGCTGTTTTTT. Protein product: CASSLVPGPGELFF. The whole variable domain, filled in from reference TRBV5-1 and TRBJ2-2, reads KAGVTQTPRYLIKTRGQQVTLSCSPISGHRSVSWYQQTPGQGLQFLFEYFSETQRNKGNFPGRFSGRQFSNSRSEMNVSTLELGDSALYLCASSLVPGPGELFFGEGSRLTVL.

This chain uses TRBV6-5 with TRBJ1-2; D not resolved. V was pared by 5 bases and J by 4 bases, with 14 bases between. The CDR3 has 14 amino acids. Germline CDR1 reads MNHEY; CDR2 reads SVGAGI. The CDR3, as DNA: TGTGCCAGCAGTCCGCGTGGCGAGCCCTATGGCTACACCTTC. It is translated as CASSPRGEPYGYTF.

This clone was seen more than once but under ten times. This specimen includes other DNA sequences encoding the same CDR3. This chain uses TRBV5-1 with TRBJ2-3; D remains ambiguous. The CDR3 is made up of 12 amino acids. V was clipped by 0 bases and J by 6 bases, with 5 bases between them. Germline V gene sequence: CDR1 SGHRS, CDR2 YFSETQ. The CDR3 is CASSLGQDTQYF. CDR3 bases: TGCGCCAGCAGCTTGGGCCAGGATACGCAGTATTTT.

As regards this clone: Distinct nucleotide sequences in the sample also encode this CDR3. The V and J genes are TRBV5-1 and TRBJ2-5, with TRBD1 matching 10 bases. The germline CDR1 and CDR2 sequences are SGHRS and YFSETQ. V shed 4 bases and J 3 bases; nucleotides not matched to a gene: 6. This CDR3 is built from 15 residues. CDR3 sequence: CASSPTGTGEETQYF. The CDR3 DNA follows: TGCGCCAGCAGCCCCACCGGGACAGGGGAAGAGACCCAGTACTTC.

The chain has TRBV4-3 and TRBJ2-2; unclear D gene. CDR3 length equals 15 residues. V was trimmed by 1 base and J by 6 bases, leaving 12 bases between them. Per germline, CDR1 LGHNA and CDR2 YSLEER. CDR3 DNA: TGCGCCAGCAGCCAAGTCTCCGGACGTGCCGGGGAGCTGTTTTTT. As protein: CASSQVSGRAGELFF.

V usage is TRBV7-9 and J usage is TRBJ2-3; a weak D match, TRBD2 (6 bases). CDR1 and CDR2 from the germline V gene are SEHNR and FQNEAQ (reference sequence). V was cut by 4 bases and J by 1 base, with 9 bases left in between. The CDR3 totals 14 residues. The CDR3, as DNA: TGTGCCAGCAGCTGGGGGGTCGGCACAGATACGCAGTATTTT. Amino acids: CASSWGVGTDTQYF.